The 21 T cell receptor beta chains below were found in one sample sequenced in a study of shared clonotypes between healthy human individuals. Naive CD8 cells lacked CD45RO, underwent positive selection for CCR7 and left out terminally differentiated effector memory CD45RA+ cells. Assay: immunoSEQ multiplex PCR; the TCRdb copy retains only in-frame clones and omits some. Among under 700,000 clones listed, approximately 95% were seen once. The sample consisted of naive CD8+ T cells sorted from blood. Receptor source: a woman between 25 and 40 years old in good health.

This clone was picked up one time. This sequence joins TRBV6-5 and TRBJ2-1; D possibly corresponds to TRBD2 (5 bases). CDR1 and CDR2 from the germline V gene are MNHEY and SVGAGI. V dropped 8 bases and J dropped 0 bases, with 8 bases sitting between them. The CDR3 is 13 residues long. The CDR3 coding sequence is TGTGCCAGCGGGGAGAGCTCCTACAATGAGCAGTTCTTC. Its translation is CASGESSYNEQFF.

J is TRBJ2-1 and V is TRBV6-5; TRBD1 is a possible D gene (6 bases). Germline CDR1 reads MNHEY; CDR2 reads SVGAGI. The CDR3 consists of 13 residues. The V end was cut by 7 bases, the J end by 4 bases, with 11 bases between. CDR3 residues: CASMERGYNEQFF. In DNA, the CDR3 is TGTGCCAGCATGGAGAGGGGGTACAATGAGCAGTTCTTC.

A few counts support this clone. The V call is TRBV4-1, the J call TRBJ1-5; D uncertain. Trimming removed 1 base at V and 7 bases at J, with 17 bases between. The CDR3 totals 16 residues. Per germline, CDR1 MGHRA and CDR2 YSYEKL. The CDR3 DNA sequence: TGCGCCAGCAGCCAAGTCTTCATAAGGTCGAAACAGCCCCAGCATTTT. Protein sequence: CASSQVFIRSKQPQHF.

This chain uses TRBV2 with TRBJ1-1; no clear D. CDR1 and CDR2 from the germline V gene are SNHLY and FYNNEI. The CDR3 is made up of 13 amino acids. The V end was cut by 5 bases, the J end by 4 bases, with 11 bases between. The CDR3 region has the DNA TGTGCCAGCAGTCCCTGGATCCGCACTGAAGCTTTCTTT. Protein product: CASSPWIRTEAFF.

Remarks on this clone: Other DNA sequences of this sample code for an identical CDR3. The V gene is TRBV6-5, the J gene TRBJ1-5; no definite D call. Germline V gene lookup returns CDR1 MNHEY and CDR2 SVGAGI. Trimming pared 2 bases from V and 4 bases from J, leaving 6 bases between. This CDR3 has 13 residues. The CDR3 DNA is TGTGCCAGCAGTTACGGAGTAAATCAGCCCCAGCATTTT. Protein: CASSYGVNQPQHF.

This rearrangement joins TRBV2 to TRBJ2-5, with D maybe TRBD2 (6 bases). CDR3 size: 16 residues. Trimming stripped 8 bases from V and 0 bases from J, with 19 bases between. Germline V lookup: CDR1 SNHLY, CDR2 FYNNEI. The CDR3: CASGDPGLTYQETQYF. CDR3 nucleotide sequence: TGTGCCAGCGGAGATCCGGGACTGACGTACCAAGAGACCCAGTACTTC.

This clone was detected once. The chain joins TRBV15 to TRBJ2-1; 10 bases fit TRBD2. Germline lookup yields CDR1 LNHNV and CDR2 YYDKDF (reference sequence). The CDR3 length is 19 residues. Trimming took 4 bases from V and 4 from J; bases not matched to a gene: 16. The CDR3 loop reads CATSKALGSGRSRYNEQFF. The CDR3, as DNA: TGTGCCACCAGCAAAGCCTTGGGTAGCGGGAGGTCTCGTTACAATGAGCAGTTCTTC.

The rearrangement joins TRBV7-2 to TRBJ2-5; D possibly uses TRBD1 or TRBD2 (5 bases each). Gene TRBJ2-7 matches the end of the DNA better, so the J call may be wrong. The CDR3 has 11 amino acids. CDR1 is SGHTA and CDR2 is FQGNSA in the germline V gene. This CDR3 is CAIRGAGEQYF. DNA of the CDR3: TGTGCCATCCGAGGGGCCGGCGAGCAGTACTTC.

This clone was recorded once. The chain uses TRBV7-8 and TRBJ2-7; 7 nucleotides align to TRBD1. V was pared by 1 base and J by 2 bases, with 5 bases of the junction left unmatched. The V gene's germline CDR1 is SGHVS and CDR2 FQNEAQ. This CDR3 has 15 residues. CDR3 DNA: TGTGCCAGCAGCTTAGAGAGGGGGCACACCTACGAGCAGTACTTC. As protein: CASSLERGHTYEQYF.

A note on this clone: Other DNA sequences within the sample encode an identical CDR3. The rearrangement uses TRBV27 and TRBJ1-5; D call uncertain. Germline V lookup: CDR1 MNHEY, CDR2 SMNVEV (reference sequence). The CDR3 runs 14 residues. V was cut by 3 bases and J by 3 bases, with 9 bases left in between. This CDR3 is CASSLGGFNQPQHF. The CDR3 DNA follows: TGTGCCAGCAGTTTGGGTGGGTTCAATCAGCCCCAGCATTTT.

The chain links TRBV7-8 to TRBJ2-1; 7 nucleotides align to TRBD2. J lost 0 bases, V lost 3 bases, and 2 bases had no gene match. In germline, CDR1 is SGHVS, CDR2 FQNEAQ. This CDR3 contains 15 residues. CDR3 sequence reads: CASSFSSGSYNEQFF. The CDR3 DNA sequence: TGTGCCAGCAGCTTCTCTAGCGGCTCCTACAATGAGCAGTTCTTC.

The rearrangement links TRBV9 to TRBJ2-7, with a weak D call TRBD2 (6 bases). The germline V and J ends were trimmed by 4 bases and 3 bases, with 17 bases remaining between them. There are 15 residues in the CDR3. CDR1 is SGDLS, CDR2 YYNGEE, per germline. Here the CDR3 reads CASSPGMAGYYEQYF. CDR3 coding DNA: TGTGCCAGCAGCCCAGGGATGGCGGGATACTACGAGCAGTACTTC. Looking up the rest from reference TRBV9 and TRBJ2-7 gives the full variable domain: DSGVTQTPKHLITATGQRVTLRCSPRSGDLSVYWYQQSLDQGLQFLIQYYNGEERAKGNILERFSAQQFPDLHSELNLSSLELGDSALYFCASSPGMAGYYEQYFGPGTRLTVT.

As concerns this clone: The identical CDR3 is also encoded by other nucleotide sequences in the sample. The gene calls are TRBV27 and TRBJ1-2; maybe TRBD1 (5 bases). Germline V gene sequence: CDR1 MNHEY, CDR2 SMNVEV (reference sequence). V was clipped by 7 bases and J by 5 bases, with 14 bases between them. The CDR3 extends over 13 amino acids. DNA of the CDR3: TGTGCCAGCACCCCCGGGACCGGGTATGGCTACACCTTC. Encoded protein: CASTPGTGYGYTF.

The J gene is TRBJ2-7, the V gene TRBV29-1; D is possibly TRBD2 (6 bases). This CDR3 is 12 amino acids long. V lost 1 base to trimming and J lost 7 bases, with 11 bases between them. Per germline, CDR1 SQVTM and CDR2 ANQGSEA. In DNA, the CDR3 is TGCAGCGTTGAAGGGCAGGCGGGGGAGCAGTACTTC. Amino acid sequence: CSVEGQAGEQYF.

Only a few counts were recorded for this clone. This chain connects TRBV15 to TRBJ1-3, with D maybe TRBD1 (6 bases). Trimming left V 1 base short and J 5 bases short, with 15 bases between. The germline gives CDR1 LNHNV, CDR2 YYDKDF (reference sequence). The CDR3 is 16 amino acids. The CDR3 spells CATSRGGGGNRNTIYF. As DNA, the CDR3 is TGTGCCACCAGCAGAGGAGGAGGGGGTAATAGAAACACCATATATTTT.

This chain joins TRBV9 and TRBJ2-1, with 8 bases identical to TRBD1. After removal of 0 bases from V and 0 bases from J, the junction contained 2 bases not matched to a gene. This CDR3 has 16 amino acids. The germline CDR1 and CDR2 sequences are SGDLS and YYNGEE. The CDR3 loop is CASSVGTGSSYNEQFF. Here the CDR3 DNA reads TGTGCCAGCAGCGTAGGGACAGGGAGCTCCTACAATGAGCAGTTCTTC.

The chain links TRBV5-1 to TRBJ2-2; D unresolved. This CDR3 spans 15 amino acids. Trimming stripped 5 bases from V and 0 bases from J, with 11 bases between. Germline CDR1 reads SGHRS; CDR2 reads YFSETQ. The CDR3 DNA sequence: TGCGCCAGCAGGGTTTCGCGTACGAACACCGGGGAGCTGTTTTTT. This codes for CASRVSRTNTGELFF.

The V and J genes are TRBV9 and TRBJ2-3; the match to TRBD1 covers 7 bases. Germline trimming cut 3 bases from V and 5 bases from J; bases unmatched to any gene: 6. Germline CDR1 is SGDLS and CDR2 is YYNGEE. This CDR3 spans 14 amino acids. CDR3 DNA: TGTGCCAGCAGCGGAACAGGGGCCATAGATACGCAGTATTTT. Its translation: CASSGTGAIDTQYF.

This clone has just one count. V gene TRBV28 combines with J gene TRBJ1-1; D is unresolved. CDR3 length: 14 residues. Trimming removed 4 bases at V and 1 base at J, with 10 bases between. CDR1 is MDHEN and CDR2 is SYDVKM in the germline V gene. The DNA of the CDR3 is TGTGCCAGCAGTTCCACGTTAGGGAACACTGAAGCTTTCTTT. Protein: CASSSTLGNTEAFF.

This clone was picked up one time. The chain recombines TRBV13 with TRBJ2-7; 12 nucleotides match TRBD1. The V gene end was trimmed by 4 bases and the J gene end by 3 bases; junction bases not matched to a gene: 4. CDR3 length equals 15 residues. The germline CDR1 and CDR2 sequences are PRHDT and FYEKMQ (reference sequence). As DNA, the CDR3 is TGTGCCAGCAGCTCGGGACAGGGGGCAATCTACGAGCAGTACTTC. This gives the protein CASSSGQGAIYEQYF.

V and J are TRBV6-5 and TRBJ2-7; TRBD1 aligns across 8 bases. Germline trimming cut 2 bases from V and 6 bases from J; bases unmatched to any gene: 3. The CDR3 covers 13 residues. The V gene's germline CDR1 is MNHEY and CDR2 SVGAGI. The CDR3 loop is CASSYGQGIEQYF. DNA for the CDR3: TGTGCCAGCAGTTACGGACAGGGAATCGAGCAGTACTTC.